The 17 T cell receptor beta chains given below trace back to one sample, sequenced in a study of T cells after yellow fever vaccination. TCRdb re-called the 5' RACE reads through MiXCR, storing one row per CDR3 protein. The sample lists more than 45,000 distinct CDR3 sequences; around 6.2% were seen once. Sequenced here: PBMCs, either bulk or a sorted T-cell subset (CD4+, CD8+, memory, or dextramer-sorted; not recorded which), sampled on the day of the yellow fever booster vaccination. The receptor set was obtained from a man aged 18-30 years who received the YFV17D yellow fever vaccine.

This clonotype was seen ten or more times. The chain is built from TRBV29-1 and TRBJ2-2, with D perhaps given as TRBD1 or TRBD2 (6 bases each). V lost 8 bases, J lost 0 bases, and 13 bases lay in between. Per germline, CDR1 SQVTM and CDR2 ANQGSEA. This CDR3 is built from 14 residues. The CDR3 spells CSTGGRANTGELFF. For the CDR3, the DNA is TGCAGCACCGGGGGCAGGGCGAACACCGGGGAGCTGTTTTTT.

This chain joins TRBV7-2 and TRBJ1-1; 7 bases line up with TRBD1. CDR1 and CDR2 (germline): SGHTA, FQGNSA. The CDR3 has 12 residues. The ends lost 5 bases at V and 9 bases at J; junction bases unmatched: 6. This CDR3 reads CASSLQQGQAFF. DNA of the CDR3: TGTGCCAGCAGCCTGCAACAGGGGCAAGCTTTCTTT.

This clonotype came up many times. CDR3 in DNA: TGCGCCAGCAGCCAAGGCCCAGGGGCACCCCTCCACTTT. Protein sequence: CASSQGPGAPLHF. This chain uses TRBV4-3 with TRBJ1-6; maybe TRBD1 (6 bases). The CDR3 totals 13 residues. Trimming stripped 1 base from V and 11 bases from J, with 9 bases between. Looked up from germline, CDR1 is LGHNA and CDR2 is YSLEER.

The chain is built from TRBV6-5 and TRBJ2-7; 9 bases align to TRBD2. Trimming took 7 bases from V and 3 from J; bases not matched to a gene: 10. The V gene's germline CDR1 is MNHEY and CDR2 SVGAGI. CDR3 length equals 15 residues. DNA for the CDR3: TGTGCCAGCACCCCACTCGGCGGGGGGGACTACGAGCAGTACTTC. It encodes CASTPLGGGDYEQYF.

This clonotype has a count of ten or more. J is TRBJ2-3 and V is TRBV7-2; no definite D call. The CDR3 extends over 15 amino acids. V shed 5 bases and J shed 2 bases, with 14 bases lying between them. The germline gives CDR1 SGHTA, CDR2 FQGNSA. This CDR3 is CASSPATGDTDTQYF. CDR3 nucleotides: TGTGCCAGCAGCCCAGCGACTGGGGACACAGATACGCAGTATTTT.

About this clonotype itself: Being one base from a much bigger clone, this may be a read error. The chain employs TRBV13 and TRBJ2-7, with TRBD1 matching over 9 bases. This CDR3 region has 13 residues. Germline V gives CDR1 PRHDT, CDR2 FYEKMQ (reference sequence). DNA for the CDR3: TGTGCCAGCAGAGGGGACAGGGTCGCCGAGCGGTACTTC. It is translated as CASRGDRVAERYF.

V and J are TRBV7-9 and TRBJ2-1; D could derive from TRBD1 or TRBD2 (6 bases each). This CDR3 is 15 amino acids long. CDR1 and CDR2 from the germline V gene are SEHNR and FQNEAQ (reference sequence). The V end was cut by 2 bases, the J end by 2 bases, with 10 bases between. The CDR3 region has the DNA TGTGCCAGCAGCTTATACCGGGGGCCCTACAATGAGCAGTTCTTC. Its translation is CASSLYRGPYNEQFF.

Of note for this clonotype: A single base separates this from a much larger clone, so it may be a read error. V and J are TRBV7-9 and TRBJ2-3; D not certain. Germline V gives CDR1 SEHNR, CDR2 FQNEAQ (reference sequence). The CDR3 is 13 amino acids. DNA of the CDR3: TGTGCCAGCAGCCCATGGACGTCGGATACGCACTATTTT. It translates to CASSPWTSDTHYF.

This clonotype was observed at least ten times. This rearrangement joins TRBV9 to TRBJ2-1, with 8 nucleotides matching TRBD1. This CDR3 has 18 amino acids. V shed 2 bases, J shed 4 bases, and the junction held 14 bases outside the gene matches. The germline gives CDR1 SGDLS, CDR2 YYNGEE. This CDR3 is CASSVTTGAGGAYNEQFF. Here the CDR3 DNA reads TGTGCCAGCAGCGTCACAACCGGAGCAGGGGGCGCTTACAATGAGCAGTTCTTC.

V and J are TRBV6-6 and TRBJ2-2; D tentatively fits TRBD1 or TRBD2 (6 bases each). Germline loops: CDR1 MNHNY, CDR2 SVGAGI (reference sequence). The CDR3 totals 14 residues. Trimming shortened V by 2 bases and J by 7 bases, and 11 bases separated the two germline ends. The CDR3 nucleotides read TGTGCCAGCAGTTACAGGGGGGCAGTCGGGGAGCTGTTTTTT. Its protein product is CASSYRGAVGELFF.

With regard to this clonotype: A read error may be the cause here, since a much bigger clone is one base away. The rearrangement joins TRBV11-2 to TRBJ2-5; 7 nucleotides match TRBD1. Per the germline V gene, CDR1 is SGHAT and CDR2 is FQNNGV. The CDR3 contains 17 residues. The J segment lost 0 bases and the V segment lost 5 bases, leaving 12 bases of the junction unmatched. The DNA of the CDR3 is TGTGCCAGCAGCCGGACACGGTTGCAGGGGGACCAAGAGACCCAGTACTTC. This encodes CASSRTRLQGDQETQYF.

This clonotype has at least ten counts. The chain joins TRBV4-3 to TRBJ2-2; 13 positions match TRBD2. After removal of 4 bases from V and 6 bases from J, the junction contained 8 bases not matched to a gene. This CDR3 is 17 amino acids long. Germline assignment: CDR1 LGHNA and CDR2 YSLEER. CDR3 sequence: CASSPYPGTSGAGELFF. DNA for the CDR3: TGCGCCAGCAGCCCCTACCCCGGGACTAGCGGGGCCGGGGAGCTGTTTTTT.

The J gene is TRBJ2-3, the V gene TRBV11-2, with 7 positions matching TRBD2. Trimming cost V 5 bases and J 0 bases; bases outside gene matches: 11. Germline lookup yields CDR1 SGHAT and CDR2 FQNNGV. The CDR3 is 17 amino acids. CDR3 in amino acids: CASSGVFAGVSTDTQYF. The CDR3 DNA sequence: TGTGCCAGCAGCGGGGTTTTCGCGGGGGTAAGCACAGATACGCAGTATTTT.

This clonotype was seen many times. This sequence joins TRBV7-9 and TRBJ1-2, with a possible D match to TRBD1 (5 bases). Germline CDR1 is SEHNR and CDR2 is FQNEAQ (reference sequence). The CDR3 covers 15 residues. With 5 bases removed from V and 4 bases from J, the gap between germline ends came to 17 bases. The CDR3 region is CASSRYTRTGYGYTF. The CDR3 DNA reads TGTGCCAGCAGCCGATACACACGTACAGGCTATGGCTACACCTTC.

This clonotype was counted only a few times. V usage is TRBV18 and J usage is TRBJ2-5; a possible D gene is TRBD2 (5 bases). Trimming stripped 1 base from V and 1 base from J, with 13 bases between. Germline V gives CDR1 KGHSH, CDR2 LQKENI. This CDR3 contains 16 residues. CDR3 protein: CASSPRTSTFQETQYF. CDR3 DNA sequence: TGTGCCAGCTCACCACGGACTTCCACGTTCCAAGAGACCCAGTACTTC.

This clonotype was recorded many times. This chain uses TRBV5-5 with TRBJ2-7, with a possible D match to TRBD1 (6 bases). V was cut by 4 bases and J by 3 bases, with 14 bases left in between. Germline CDR1 reads SGHKS; CDR2 reads YYEKEE (reference sequence). This CDR3 comprises 14 residues. CDR3 DNA: TGTGCCAGCAGCGGAGGACAGCATTTCTACGAGCAGTACGTC. Translation: CASSGGQHFYEQYV.

This clonotype turned up a few times. The rearrangement joins TRBV7-2 to TRBJ1-2; D perhaps matches TRBD1 (5 bases). The length of the CDR3 is 14 residues. V was clipped by 8 bases and J by 7 bases, with 20 bases between them. CDR1 and CDR2 (germline): SGHTA, FQGNSA. DNA of the CDR3: TGTGCCAGCGGGACGACCGGGGTAACAACTGGCTACACCTTC. It codes for CASGTTGVTTGYTF.